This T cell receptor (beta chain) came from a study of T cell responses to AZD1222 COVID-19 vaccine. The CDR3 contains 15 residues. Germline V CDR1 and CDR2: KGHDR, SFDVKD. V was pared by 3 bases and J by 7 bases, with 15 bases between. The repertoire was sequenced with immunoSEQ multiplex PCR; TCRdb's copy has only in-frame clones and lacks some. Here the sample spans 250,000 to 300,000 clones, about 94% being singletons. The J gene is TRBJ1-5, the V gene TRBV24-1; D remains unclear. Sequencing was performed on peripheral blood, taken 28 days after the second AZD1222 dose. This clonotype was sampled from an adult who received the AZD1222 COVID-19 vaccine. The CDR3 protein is CATSDPSDISQPQHF. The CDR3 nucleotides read TGTGCCACCAGTGATCCGTCTGACATCTCCCAGCCCCAGCATTTT.